The text below deals with one TCR beta chain. This sample is drawn from a study of OX40 agonist ivuxolimab in advanced cancers. Libraries were prepared by immunoSEQ multiplex PCR; TCRdb keeps only in-frame clonotypes and omits some of them. Here the sample spans around 140,000 clones, just over 90% being singletons. This TCR derives from an adult with an advanced solid tumor such as melanoma, head and neck, liver or kidney cancer. This specimen consisted of CD4+ or CD8+ T cells sorted from blood, obtained in a trial of the OX40 agonist ivuxolimab.

The CDR3 region has the DNA TGTGCCAGCGGGGAGAATCAACTGTTTTTT. It specifies CASGENQLFF. The chain recombines TRBV2 with TRBJ1-4; no clear D gene. Germline V lookup: CDR1 SNHLY, CDR2 FYNNEI. CDR3 length equals 10 residues. The germline V and J ends were trimmed by 8 bases and 12 bases, with 10 bases remaining between them.